The clone carrying this TCR beta chain showed up just a few times. Its antigen is still unknown. These data are taken from a study of CD8 T cells in ankylosing spondylitis. The V gene's germline CDR1 is ENHRY and CDR2 SYGVKD. This CDR3 is 15 amino acids long. The ends lost 3 bases at V and 7 bases at J; junction bases unmatched: 8. Notes on the study in general: Clones that were linked to disease were CD8+ and were relatively rare in peripheral blood. As reported, disease-linked clones showed significant enrichment in matched ankylosing spondylitis synovial fluid. Apparently characteristic of ankylosing spondylitis blood was a TCR beta motif (roughly eight highly homologous variants).

In making TCR beta libraries, quantitative 5'-RACE with molecular barcodes was used. TCRdb analysed the 5' RACE reads with MiXCR anew, one entry per CDR3 protein. The sample has about 210,000 distinct CDR3 sequences; 5.5% to 7.5% are singletons. The material sequenced was blood, either unsorted or a sorted T cell fraction (not recorded which). V and J are TRBV10-3 and TRBJ1-4; 7 bases are a match to TRBD1. This TCR derives from a male donor with ankylosing spondylitis. CDR3 bases: TGTGCCATCAGTGACCCAAGGACAGGAGCTGAAAAACTGTTTTTT. Its protein product is CAISDPRTGAEKLFF.